Each of the 14 T cell receptor beta chains below was sequenced from the same sample in a study of blood T cell repertoires in COVID-19. TCRdb's table, derived via immunoSEQ multiplex PCR, lists solely in-frame clones and lacks some. Of approximately 480,000 clones listed, 75% to 90% are singletons. The sample comprised PBMCs or T cells enriched from blood (not recorded which). These receptors were collected from a woman aged 18-30 years who had recovered from COVID-19.

The CDR3 protein is CASSRQIRDRRDGYTF. The CDR3 region has the DNA TGTGCCAGCAGCCGACAAATCCGGGACAGGCGCGACGGCTACACCTTC. V is TRBV3-1 (or the pseudogene TRBV3-2) and J is TRBJ1-2; 8 nucleotides line up with TRBD1. Per germline, CDR1 LGHDT and CDR2 YNNKEL (reference sequence). The CDR3 contains 16 residues. After removal of 4 bases from V and 8 bases from J, the junction contained 15 bases not matched to a gene.

The chain couples TRBV6-5 to TRBJ1-2; the D is unclear. The V gene lost 3 bases and the J gene lost 3 bases, with 8 bases spanning the gap. The CDR3 consists of 13 residues. Germline V gives CDR1 MNHEY, CDR2 SVGAGI. The CDR3 nucleotides read TGTGCCAGCAGTTATCTGCAGGACTATGGCTACACCTTC. It translates to CASSYLQDYGYTF.

The rearrangement joins TRBV28 to TRBJ1-6, with D uncertain. This CDR3 comprises 15 residues. V lost 6 bases and J lost 0, with 9 bases in between. CDR1 is MDHEN and CDR2 is SYDVKM in the germline V gene. DNA for the CDR3: TGTGCCAGCAGGGAGGATAGCTCCTATAATTCACCCCTCCACTTT. Translated: CASREDSSYNSPLHF. The full variable domain, completed using reference TRBV28 and TRBJ1-6, is DVKVTQSSRYLVKRTGEKVFLECVQDMDHENMFWYRQDPGLGLRLIYFSYDVKMKEKGDIPEGYSVSREKKERFSLILESASTNQTSMYLCASREDSSYNSPLHFGNGTRLTVT.

The gene calls are TRBV7-2 and TRBJ2-7; D possibly corresponds to TRBD1 (6 bases). CDR1 is SGHTA, CDR2 FQGNSA, per germline. V dropped 1 base and J dropped 4 bases, with 11 bases sitting between them. The CDR3 is 14 residues long. The CDR3 DNA reads TGTGCCAGCAGCTTAGACCTGCAGGGGTACGAGCAGTACTTC. This codes for CASSLDLQGYEQYF.

V and J are TRBV3-1 (or the pseudogene TRBV3-2) and TRBJ2-7, with a tentative D call TRBD1 (6 bases). Germline CDR1 is LGHDT and CDR2 is YNNKEL (reference sequence). The CDR3 loop spans 15 amino acids. Trimming stripped 5 bases from V and 3 bases from J, with 17 bases between. The CDR3 DNA sequence: TGTGCCAGCAGCAGAAATGGACAGACAGTCTACGAGCAGTACTTC. It codes for CASSRNGQTVYEQYF.

This sequence joins TRBV9 and TRBJ2-2; a possible D gene is TRBD2 (5 bases). Germline V gene sequence: CDR1 SGDLS, CDR2 YYNGEE. V gave up 0 bases and J gave up 0 bases, with 15 bases separating them. The CDR3 has 18 residues. CDR3 in DNA: TGTGCCAGCAGCGTAGATATTTTGAGGGATGCGAACACCGGGGAGCTGTTTTTT. This encodes CASSVDILRDANTGELFF.

The rearrangement uses TRBV11-2 and TRBJ1-4, with a tentative D call TRBD1 (5 bases). The CDR3 is 17 residues long. The germline V and J ends were trimmed by 1 base and 2 bases, with 14 bases remaining between them. CDR1 is SGHAT and CDR2 is FQNNGV in the germline V gene. Written as DNA, the CDR3 is TGTGCCAGCAGCTTAGGGGGCGGGGTTGGGACTAATGAAAAACTGTTTTTT. Its protein product is CASSLGGGVGTNEKLFF.

The chain joins TRBV2 to TRBJ2-3; the D is unclear. The CDR3 runs 12 residues. CDR1 and CDR2 from the germline V gene are SNHLY and FYNNEI. With 8 bases removed from V and 3 bases from J, the gap between germline ends came to 9 bases. Here the CDR3 DNA reads TGTGCCAGCGCCTACTTGACAGATACGCAGTATTTT. Residues: CASAYLTDTQYF.

This chain links TRBV6-5 with TRBJ1-2, with 7 bases aligning to TRBD1. This CDR3 has 12 residues. V shed 6 bases and J 8 bases; nucleotides not matched to a gene: 6. Germline V CDR1 and CDR2: MNHEY, SVGAGI. The CDR3 spells CASRRQGEGYTF. DNA of the CDR3: TGTGCCAGCAGAAGACAGGGAGAAGGCTACACCTTC.

The CDR3 spells CASPHDGTGVLQPGNTIYF. The CDR3 DNA reads TGTGCCAGCCCTCACGACGGGACAGGGGTCCTTCAACCCGGAAACACCATATATTTT. The chain is built from TRBV6-4 and TRBJ1-3; 10 bases match TRBD1. This CDR3 has 19 residues. Germline-derived CDR1 and CDR2 are MRHNA and SNTAGT. Trimming cost V 8 bases and J 4 bases; bases outside gene matches: 20.

This chain links TRBV5-1 with TRBJ2-3; 9 nucleotides match TRBD1. Germline assignment: CDR1 SGHRS and CDR2 YFSETQ. The CDR3 is made up of 15 amino acids. After removal of 4 bases from V and 3 bases from J, the junction contained 6 bases not matched to a gene. CDR3 in amino acids: CASSGGQGGTDTQYF. The CDR3, as DNA: TGCGCCAGCAGCGGGGGACAGGGAGGGACAGATACGCAGTATTTT.

This chain connects TRBV6-1 to TRBJ1-5; 7 nucleotides match TRBD1. The germline CDR1 and CDR2 sequences are MNHNS and SASEGT. The CDR3 totals 15 residues. V was pared by 8 bases and J by 4 bases, with 11 bases of the junction left unmatched. The CDR3 loop reads CASLTGQPINQPQHF. CDR3 bases: TGTGCCAGCCTTACGGGACAGCCGATTAATCAGCCCCAGCATTTT.

This sequence joins TRBV7-2 and TRBJ2-2; TRBD1 matches at 8 bases. Trimming at V came to 4 bases and at J to 3 bases, leaving 1 base not matched to a gene. The CDR3 has 14 amino acids. CDR1 SGHTA and CDR2 FQGNSA come from the germline V gene. CDR3 residues: CASSSGGDTGELFF. The CDR3 nucleotides read TGTGCCAGCAGCTCAGGGGGCGACACCGGGGAGCTGTTTTTT.

The chain employs TRBV5-1 and TRBJ2-7; 8 bases agree with TRBD1. The germline gives CDR1 SGHRS, CDR2 YFSETQ. J gave up 2 bases and V 6 bases, and 7 bases lay outside the gene matches. The CDR3 is made up of 14 amino acids. The CDR3 spells CASNGQGEPYEQYF. The CDR3 nucleotides are TGCGCCAGCAATGGACAGGGTGAACCCTACGAGCAGTACTTC. Drawing the rest from reference TRBV5-1 and TRBJ2-7, the complete variable domain is KAGVTQTPRYLIKTRGQQVTLSCSPISGHRSVSWYQQTPGQGLQFLFEYFSETQRNKGNFPGRFSGRQFSNSRSEMNVSTLELGDSALYLCASNGQGEPYEQYFGPGTRLTVT.